This TCR beta chain appears in the sequencing data of a study of blood T cell repertoires in COVID-19. Assay used: immunoSEQ multiplex PCR; TCRdb lists only in-frame clones, some missing. The sample includes some 290,000 clones, around 87% seen only once; the top ten take about 2.2%. CDR3 size: 16 residues. V lost 6 bases and J lost 4; bases outside the gene matches: 12. The V gene's germline CDR1 is LNHDA and CDR2 SQIVND (reference sequence). This chain links TRBV19 with TRBJ1-5, with 7 positions matching TRBD1. The TCR originated in a woman between 45 and 60 years old who had recovered from COVID-19. The source material was peripheral blood. CDR3 residues: CASRPGQVPINQPQHF. As DNA, the CDR3 is TGTGCCAGTAGACCCGGACAGGTCCCGATTAATCAGCCCCAGCATTTT.